The subject of this entry is one T cell receptor beta chain. The data were obtained in a study of blood T cell repertoires in COVID-19. Produced via immunoSEQ multiplex PCR; TCRdb's table is partial and in-frame only. The table shows about 370,000 clones, with roughly 90% occurring only once. The clonotype originates from a woman aged 25 to 39 who had recovered from COVID-19. Sample: PBMCs or T cells enriched from blood (not recorded which).

CDR3 residues: CASSLGTPGAGGYTF. The CDR3 region has the DNA TGTGCCAGCAGCTTGGGAACTCCCGGAGCTGGTGGCTACACCTTC. The chain couples TRBV5-6 to TRBJ1-2; D is unclear. Germline V lookup: CDR1 SGHDT, CDR2 YYEEEE. Trimming left V 0 bases short and J 7 bases short, with 16 bases between. The CDR3 extends over 15 amino acids.